Listed below are T cell receptor beta chains from one sample, sequenced in a study of identical twins' blood T cells. Using its own MiXCR run on the 5' RACE reads, TCRdb lists one record per CDR3 protein. The sample holds 350,000 to 450,000 distinct CDR3 sequences, approximately 30% seen once. The sequenced sample consisted of PBMCs. The source is a woman aged 18-55 years in good health. The CDR3 runs from the conserved cysteine through the conserved F or W. A D gene is named only where the DNA matches it firmly. Expanded clones get a size class; other rows say once, few or many, or leave the size out.

length	V	J	size	D	DNA	CDR3
17	TRBV12-3/TRBV12-4	TRBJ1-1	-	-	TGTGCCAGCAGTTTAAGGCTGGGGAGGGATCGTGGCACTGAAGCTTTCTTT	CASSLRLGRDRGTEAFF
17	TRBV4-1	TRBJ2-1	few	TRBD1	TGCGCCAGCAGCCAAGAATCGACAGGGGGGTTTTTCAATGAGCAGTTCTTC	CASSQESTGGFFNEQFF
15	TRBV4-3	TRBJ1-1	-	-	TGCGCCAGCAGCCAAGGTGGAGGAGGGAACACTGAAGCTTTCTTT	CASSQGGGGNTEAFF
17	TRBV2	TRBJ2-1	-	-	TGTGCCAGCAGTGAGGGCCCGGTTTCTAGCTCCTACAATGAGCAGTTCTTC	CASSEGPVSSSYNEQFF
14	TRBV3-1	TRBJ2-7	many	-	TGTGCCAGCAGCCAAGGCTTCACGAACGGAAAGCAGTACTTC	CASSQGFTNGKQYF
11	TRBV2	TRBJ1-2	many	-	TGTGCCAGCAAGATTGACGGTGGCTACACCTTC	CASKIDGGYTF
16	TRBV5-1	TRBJ2-1	-	-	TGCGCCAGCAGCTTGGACGCCCTGGGCTCCTACAATGAGCAGTTCTTC	CASSLDALGSYNEQFF
13	TRBV7-2	TRBJ2-5	-	TRBD2	TGTGCCAGCAGACTAGCGGGAGGGGAGACCCAGTACTTC	CASRLAGGETQYF
12	TRBV29-1	TRBJ2-1	few	-	TGCAGCGTCTCTAGGGAATACAATGAGCAGTTCTTC	CSVSREYNEQFF
13	TRBV19	TRBJ2-1	-	-	TGTGCCAGTAGTCCCCAGACTGGATATGAGCAGTTCTTC	CASSPQTGYEQFF
14	TRBV6-2/TRBV6-3	TRBJ2-1	few	-	TGTGCCAGCAGTCTACTGAACTCCTACAATGAGCAGTTCTTC	CASSLLNSYNEQFF
12	TRBV12-5	TRBJ1-6	few	-	TGTGCTAGTGGTTTGGGGAGGTCACCCCTCCACTTT	CASGLGRSPLHF
15	TRBV15	TRBJ1-1	many	-	TGTGCCACCAGCAGAGATTGGCAGGGGAACACTGAAGCTTTCTTT	CATSRDWQGNTEAFF
16	TRBV20-1	TRBJ1-1	-	-	TGCAGTGCTAGAGTACGGAGGACAGCTCTGAACACTGAAGCTTTCTTT	CSARVRRTALNTEAFF
17	TRBV24-1	TRBJ2-2	few	-	TGTGCCACCAGTGATATCGCAGCGGGCCCGAACACCGGGGAGCTGTTTTTT	CATSDIAAGPNTGELFF
16	TRBV6-5	TRBJ1-6	few	TRBD1	TGTGCCAGCATCCTCACAGGGGGCCAAACTAATTCACCCCTCCACTTT	CASILTGGQTNSPLHF
14	TRBV10-2	TRBJ2-1	few	TRBD2	TGCGCCAGCGCCCTGGGACTAGCGGACAATGAGCAGTTCTTC	CASALGLADNEQFF
13	TRBV6-1	TRBJ1-2	-	TRBD1	TGTGCCAGCAGTGCCGACAGGGGGAATGGCTACACCTTC	CASSADRGNGYTF
12	TRBV20-1	TRBJ2-1	few	-	TGCAGTGCTAGGGATCCGTTCAATGAGCAGTTCTTC	CSARDPFNEQFF
13	TRBV25-1	TRBJ1-2	few	TRBD1	TGTGCCAGCAGGGACAGGGTATCGGATGGCTACACCTTC	CASRDRVSDGYTF
16	TRBV4-3	TRBJ2-7	-	-	TGCGCCAGCAGCCGACGACCCACGGACTCCGCCTACGAGCAGTACTTC	CASSRRPTDSAYEQYF
15	TRBV5-5	TRBJ2-2	few	-	TGTGCCAGCAGCCCGGGACTTCCGGACACCGGGGAGCTGTTTTTT	CASSPGLPDTGELFF
13	TRBV2	TRBJ1-5	few	-	TGTGCCAGCAGGGCCGGGCCTACCAAGCCCCAGCATTTT	CASRAGPTKPQHF
12	TRBV20-1	TRBJ1-2	-	-	TGCAGTGCTAGTAGCCATTCCTATGGCTACACCTTC	CSASSHSYGYTF
19	TRBV21-1	TRBJ1-1	-	-	TGTGCCAGCAGCCCCACCCCTCCAGTCCGGGGTGTAAAACACACTGAAGCTTTCTTT	CASSPTPPVRGVKHTEAFF
13	TRBV14	TRBJ2-1	few	-	TGTGCCAGCAGCCAAGAGATTTCGGGGAAGCAGTTCTTC	CASSQEISGKQFF
14	TRBV7-8	TRBJ1-4	-	TRBD1	TGTGCCGTTAATAACAGGGGAATAAATGAAAAACTGTTTTTT	CAVNNRGINEKLFF
13	TRBV12-3/TRBV12-4	TRBJ1-2	once	-	TGTGCCAGCAGTTTCGGTGCAGGTCTTGGCTACACCTTC	CASSFGAGLGYTF
15	TRBV5-1	TRBJ1-5	few	TRBD1	TGCGCCAGCAGCGTGGACAGGGGGAATAATCAGCCCCAGCATTTT	CASSVDRGNNQPQHF
15	TRBV2	TRBJ2-1	-	-	TGTGCCAGCAGTGATGGTTTCAGCTCCTACAATGAGCAGTTCTTC	CASSDGFSSYNEQFF
13	TRBV10-3	TRBJ1-5	-	TRBD1	TGTGCCATCAGTGGGGACAGGGTTCAGCCCCAGCATTTT	CAISGDRVQPQHF